This T cell receptor (beta chain) was recorded in a study of T cell responses to AZD1222 COVID-19 vaccine. Germline CDR1 is SEHNR and CDR2 is FQNEAQ (reference sequence). Trimming removed 4 bases from V and 5 bases from J, with 18 bases in between. The CDR3 length is 16 residues. Sequencing was performed with immunoSEQ multiplex PCR; in TCRdb, only in-frame clones are kept and a portion is missing. The sample carries around 160,000 clones, 91% recorded once. The sample was peripheral blood, taken on day 0 of AZD1222 vaccination. The rearrangement joins TRBV7-9 to TRBJ1-5; a weak D match, TRBD1 (5 bases). The TCR sequence derives from an adult in good health. CDR3 nucleotides: TGTGCCAGCAGCTCAGGGTTTGAGGGGTGGGATCAGCCCCAGCATTTT. Residues: CASSSGFEGWDQPQHF.